The present TCR beta chain was sequenced within a study of identifying expanded T cells in peripheral blood. Regarding the study as a whole: Across healthy donors, higher total template counts meant significantly greater two-week count variance.

Germline loops: CDR1 SGHTA, CDR2 FQGNSA. The CDR3 extends over 14 amino acids. The ends were cut back, 2 bases at V and 5 bases at J, with 12 bases in the middle. Of note for this clone: Its target is unknown.

Using immunoSEQ multiplex PCR, the repertoire was profiled, and TCRdb retains in-frame clones only, with some absent. The sample lists approximately 100,000 clones; roughly 89% were seen once. The sequencing sample was made of blood. V is TRBV7-2 and J is TRBJ1-1, with D hard to call. This TCR was sampled from a person aged 18 to 70 in good health. This CDR3 reads CASSLPPPVTEAFF. CDR3 DNA: TGTGCCAGCAGCTTACCGCCACCCGTGACTGAAGCTTTCTTT.